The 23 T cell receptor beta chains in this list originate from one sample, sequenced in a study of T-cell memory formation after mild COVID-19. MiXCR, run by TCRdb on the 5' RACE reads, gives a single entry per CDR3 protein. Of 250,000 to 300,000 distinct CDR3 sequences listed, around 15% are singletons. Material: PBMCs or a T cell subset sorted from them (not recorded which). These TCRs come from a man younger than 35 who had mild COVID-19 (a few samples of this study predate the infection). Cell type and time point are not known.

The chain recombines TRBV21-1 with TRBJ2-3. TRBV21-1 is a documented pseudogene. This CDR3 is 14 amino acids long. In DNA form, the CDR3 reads TGTGCCAGCAGCAACCTGGGTAGCGCAGATACGCAGTATTTT. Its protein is CASSNLGSADTQYF.

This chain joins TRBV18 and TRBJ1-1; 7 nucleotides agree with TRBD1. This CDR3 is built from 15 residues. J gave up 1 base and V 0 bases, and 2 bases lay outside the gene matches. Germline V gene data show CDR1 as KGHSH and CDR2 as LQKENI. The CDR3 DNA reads TGTGCCAGCTCACCACCGGGGGACAGGAACACTGAAGCTTTCTTT. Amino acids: CASSPPGDRNTEAFF.

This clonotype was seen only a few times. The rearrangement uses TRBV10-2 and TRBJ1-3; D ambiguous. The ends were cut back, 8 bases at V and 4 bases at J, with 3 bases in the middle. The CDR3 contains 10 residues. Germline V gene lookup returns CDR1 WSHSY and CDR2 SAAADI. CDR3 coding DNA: TGCGCCAGCGGCGGAAACACCATATATTTT. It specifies CASGGNTIYF.

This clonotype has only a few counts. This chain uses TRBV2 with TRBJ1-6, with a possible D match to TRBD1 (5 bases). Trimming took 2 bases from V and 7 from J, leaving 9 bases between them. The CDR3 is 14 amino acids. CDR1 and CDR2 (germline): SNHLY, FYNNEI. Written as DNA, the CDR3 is TGTGCCAGCAGTGAACTGGGGCCAAATTCACCCCTCCACTTT. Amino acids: CASSELGPNSPLHF. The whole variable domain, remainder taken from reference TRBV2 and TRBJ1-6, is EPEVTQTPSHQVTQMGQEVILRCVPISNHLYFYWYRQILGQKVEFLVSFYNNEISEKSEIFDDQFSVERPDGSNFTLKIRSTKLEDSAMYFCASSELGPNSPLHFGNGTRLTVT.

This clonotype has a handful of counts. The CDR3 spells CASSQVGGRLRKETQYF. The CDR3 coding sequence is TGTGCCAGCAGCCAAGTCGGGGGACGGTTACGGAAAGAGACCCAGTACTTC. The V call is TRBV3-1, the J call TRBJ2-5; a weak D match, TRBD2 (6 bases). Germline CDR1 LGHDT, CDR2 YNNKEL (reference sequence). There are 17 residues in the CDR3. Trimming cost V 1 base and J 3 bases, with 18 bases left between them.

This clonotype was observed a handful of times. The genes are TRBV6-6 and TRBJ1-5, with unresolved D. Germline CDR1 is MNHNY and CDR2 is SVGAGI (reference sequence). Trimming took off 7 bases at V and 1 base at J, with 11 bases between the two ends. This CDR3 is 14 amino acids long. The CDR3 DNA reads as TGTGCCAGCACCTCCGGGAGAAGCAATCAGCCCCAGCATTTT. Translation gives CASTSGRSNQPQHF.

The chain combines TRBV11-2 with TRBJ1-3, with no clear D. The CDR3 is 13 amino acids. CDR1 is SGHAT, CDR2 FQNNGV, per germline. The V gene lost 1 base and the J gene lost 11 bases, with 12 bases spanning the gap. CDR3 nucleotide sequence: TGTGCCAGCAGCTTAGGGCCACCTCAGCCCATATATTTT. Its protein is CASSLGPPQPIYF.

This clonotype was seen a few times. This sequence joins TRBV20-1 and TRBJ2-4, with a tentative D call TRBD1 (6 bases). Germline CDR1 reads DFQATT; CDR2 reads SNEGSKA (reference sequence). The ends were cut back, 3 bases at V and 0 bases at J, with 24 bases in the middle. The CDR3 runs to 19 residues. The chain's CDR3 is CSARGLRDTSALAKNIQYF. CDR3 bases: TGCAGTGCTAGGGGCCTCCGGGACACATCCGCGCTAGCCAAAAACATTCAGTACTTC.

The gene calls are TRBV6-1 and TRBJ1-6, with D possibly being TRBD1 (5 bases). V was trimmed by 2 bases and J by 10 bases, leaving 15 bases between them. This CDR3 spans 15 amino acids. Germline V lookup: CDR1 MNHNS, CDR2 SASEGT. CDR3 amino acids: CASSETGRGRSPLHF. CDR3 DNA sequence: TGTGCCAGCAGTGAAACGGGGCGGGGTAGGTCACCCCTCCACTTT.

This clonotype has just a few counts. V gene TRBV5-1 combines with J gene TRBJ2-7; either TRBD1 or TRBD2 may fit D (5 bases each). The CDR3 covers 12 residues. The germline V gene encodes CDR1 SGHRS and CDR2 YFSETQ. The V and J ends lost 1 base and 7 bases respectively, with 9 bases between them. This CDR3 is CASSLSGSEQYF. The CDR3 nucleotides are TGCGCCAGCAGCTTGTCAGGGAGTGAGCAGTACTTC.

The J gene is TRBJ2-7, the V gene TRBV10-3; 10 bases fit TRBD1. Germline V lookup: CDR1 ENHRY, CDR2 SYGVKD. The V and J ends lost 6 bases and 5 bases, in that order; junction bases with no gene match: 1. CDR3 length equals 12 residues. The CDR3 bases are TGTGCCATCAGGGGGACAGGGGACGAGCAGTACGTC. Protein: CAIRGTGDEQYV.

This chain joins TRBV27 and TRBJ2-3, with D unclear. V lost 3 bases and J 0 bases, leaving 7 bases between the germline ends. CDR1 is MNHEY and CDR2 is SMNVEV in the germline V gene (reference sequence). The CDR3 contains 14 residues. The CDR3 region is CASSLSDSTDTQYF. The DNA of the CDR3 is TGTGCCAGCAGTTTGTCAGATAGCACAGATACGCAGTATTTT.

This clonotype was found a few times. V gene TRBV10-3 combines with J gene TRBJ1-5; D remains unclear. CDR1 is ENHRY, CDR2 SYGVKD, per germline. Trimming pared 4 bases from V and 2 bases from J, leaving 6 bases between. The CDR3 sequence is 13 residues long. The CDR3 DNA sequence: TGTGCCATCAGTGCGCAGGGCAATCAGCCCCAGCATTTT. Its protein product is CAISAQGNQPQHF.

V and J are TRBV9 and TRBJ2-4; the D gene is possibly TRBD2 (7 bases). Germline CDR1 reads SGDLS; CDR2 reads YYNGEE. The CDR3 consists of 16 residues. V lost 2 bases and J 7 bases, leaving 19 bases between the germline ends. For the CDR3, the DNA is TGTGCCAGCAGCGTCAAGTTCGGGGGGCAGGCGAACATTCAGTACTTC. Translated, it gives CASSVKFGGQANIQYF.

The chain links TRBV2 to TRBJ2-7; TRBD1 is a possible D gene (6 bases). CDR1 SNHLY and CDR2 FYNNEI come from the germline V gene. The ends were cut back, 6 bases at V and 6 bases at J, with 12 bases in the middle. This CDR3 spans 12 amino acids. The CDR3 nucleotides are TGTGCCAGCAGCCTCGACAGGACCGAGCAGTACTTC. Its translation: CASSLDRTEQYF. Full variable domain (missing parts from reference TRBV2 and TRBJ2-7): EPEVTQTPSHQVTQMGQEVILRCVPISNHLYFYWYRQILGQKVEFLVSFYNNEISEKSEIFDDQFSVERPDGSNFTLKIRSTKLEDSAMYFCASSLDRTEQYFGPGTRLTVT.

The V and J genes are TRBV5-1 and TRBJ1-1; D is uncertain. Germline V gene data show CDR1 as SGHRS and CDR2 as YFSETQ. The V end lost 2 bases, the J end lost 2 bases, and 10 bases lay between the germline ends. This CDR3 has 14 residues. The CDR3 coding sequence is TGCGCCAGCAGCTTAGCGGGGTTTAACACTGAAGCTTTCTTT. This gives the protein CASSLAGFNTEAFF.

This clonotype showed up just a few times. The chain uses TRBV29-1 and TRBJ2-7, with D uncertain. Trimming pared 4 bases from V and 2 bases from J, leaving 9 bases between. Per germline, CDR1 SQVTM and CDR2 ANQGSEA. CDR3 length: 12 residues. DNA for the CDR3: TGCAGCGTTGTAGTCTGGACCTACGAGCAGTACTTC. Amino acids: CSVVVWTYEQYF.

The CDR3 DNA sequence: TGTGCCAGCAGCTTTAATGGGGGGCCCGGGGAGACCCAGTACTTC. This encodes CASSFNGGPGETQYF. The chain employs TRBV7-2 and TRBJ2-5; D assignment may be TRBD1 or TRBD2 (6 bases each). The CDR3 loop spans 15 amino acids. Germline V CDR1 and CDR2: SGHTA, FQGNSA. Deletions cut 3 bases from V and 5 bases from J, with 16 bases between. The whole variable domain, remainder taken from reference TRBV7-2 and TRBJ2-5, is GAGVSQSPSNKVTEKGKDVELRCDPISGHTALYWYRQSLGQGLEFLIYFQGNSAPDKSGLPSDRFSAERTGGSVSTLTIQRTQQEDSAVYLCASSFNGGPGETQYFGPGTRLLVL.

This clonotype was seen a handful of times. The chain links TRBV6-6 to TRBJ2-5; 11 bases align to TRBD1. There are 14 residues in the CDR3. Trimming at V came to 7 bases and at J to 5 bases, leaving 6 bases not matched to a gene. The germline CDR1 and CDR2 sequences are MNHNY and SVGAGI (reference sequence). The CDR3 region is CASNGQGAMETQYF. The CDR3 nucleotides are TGTGCCAGCAACGGACAGGGGGCGATGGAGACCCAGTACTTC.

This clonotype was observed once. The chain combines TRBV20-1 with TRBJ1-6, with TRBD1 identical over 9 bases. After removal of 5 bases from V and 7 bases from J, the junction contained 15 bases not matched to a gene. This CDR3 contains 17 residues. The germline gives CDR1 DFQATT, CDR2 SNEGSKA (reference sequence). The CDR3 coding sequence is TGCAGTGCTCGCGAGATGGGGACAGGGTCTTCCAATTCACCCCTCCACTTT. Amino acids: CSAREMGTGSSNSPLHF.

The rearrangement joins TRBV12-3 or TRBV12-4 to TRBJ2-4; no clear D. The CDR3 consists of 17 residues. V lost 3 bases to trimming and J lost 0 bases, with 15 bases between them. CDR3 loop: CASSFDTWTLAKNIQYF. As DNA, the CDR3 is TGTGCCAGCAGTTTTGACACCTGGACCCTAGCCAAAAACATTCAGTACTTC.

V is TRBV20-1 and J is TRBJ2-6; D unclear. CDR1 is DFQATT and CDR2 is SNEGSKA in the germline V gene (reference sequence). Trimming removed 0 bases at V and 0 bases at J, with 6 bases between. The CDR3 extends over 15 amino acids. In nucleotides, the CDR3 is TGCAGTGCTAGAGATGGAAACTCTGGGGCCAACGTCCTGACTTTC. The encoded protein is CSARDGNSGANVLTF.

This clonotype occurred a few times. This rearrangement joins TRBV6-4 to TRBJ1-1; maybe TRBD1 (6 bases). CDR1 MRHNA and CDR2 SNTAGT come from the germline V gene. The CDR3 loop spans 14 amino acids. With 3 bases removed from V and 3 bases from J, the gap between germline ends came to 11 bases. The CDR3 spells CASSESNRDTEAFF. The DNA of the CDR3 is TGTGCCAGCAGTGAGAGTAACAGGGACACTGAAGCTTTCTTT.